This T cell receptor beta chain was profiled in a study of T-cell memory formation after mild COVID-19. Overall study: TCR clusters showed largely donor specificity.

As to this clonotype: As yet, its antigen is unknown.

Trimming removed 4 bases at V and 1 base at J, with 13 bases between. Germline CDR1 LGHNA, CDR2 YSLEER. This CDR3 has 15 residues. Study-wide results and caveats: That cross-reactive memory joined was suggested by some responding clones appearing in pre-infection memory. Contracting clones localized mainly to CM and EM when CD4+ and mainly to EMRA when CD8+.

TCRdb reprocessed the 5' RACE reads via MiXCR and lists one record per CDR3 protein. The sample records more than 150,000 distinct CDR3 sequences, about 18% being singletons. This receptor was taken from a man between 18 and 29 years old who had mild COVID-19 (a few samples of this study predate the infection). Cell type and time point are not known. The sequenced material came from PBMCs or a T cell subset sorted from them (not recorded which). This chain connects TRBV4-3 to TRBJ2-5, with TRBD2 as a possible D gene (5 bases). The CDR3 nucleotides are TGCGCCAGCAGCCCCGGCGGAGGCCCCCAAGAGACCCAGTACTTC. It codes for CASSPGGGPQETQYF.